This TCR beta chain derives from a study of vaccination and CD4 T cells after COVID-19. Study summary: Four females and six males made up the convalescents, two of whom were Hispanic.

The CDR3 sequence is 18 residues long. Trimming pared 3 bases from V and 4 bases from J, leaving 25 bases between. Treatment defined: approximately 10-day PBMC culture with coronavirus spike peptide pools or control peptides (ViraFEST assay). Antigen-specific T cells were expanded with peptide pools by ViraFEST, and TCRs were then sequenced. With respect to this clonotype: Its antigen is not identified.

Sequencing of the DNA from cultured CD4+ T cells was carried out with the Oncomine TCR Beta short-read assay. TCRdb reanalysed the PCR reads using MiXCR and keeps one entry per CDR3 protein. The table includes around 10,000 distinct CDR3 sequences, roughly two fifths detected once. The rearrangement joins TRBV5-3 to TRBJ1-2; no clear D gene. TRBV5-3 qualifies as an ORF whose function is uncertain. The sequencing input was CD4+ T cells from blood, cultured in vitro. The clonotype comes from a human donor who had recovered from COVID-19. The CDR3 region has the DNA TGTGCCAGAAGCTGTCCGAAGGGCCAACCTCAAAGATCCTATGGCTACACCTTC. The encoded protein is CARSCPKGQPQRSYGYTF.